This T cell receptor beta chain was captured by sequencing in a study of blood T cell repertoires in COVID-19. Study details: PBMCs, B-cell-depleted T cells, or T cells provided the cDNA or gDNA that made up the material.

Patients of the Seattle cohort, enrolled during active infection, were followed longitudinally. Germline loops: CDR1 KGHDR, CDR2 SFDVKD. V was cut by 4 bases and J by 0 bases, with 5 bases left in between. This CDR3 region has 13 residues. Method: immunoSEQ multiplex PCR; TCRdb's copy keeps in-frame clones and lacks some. The data hold 300,000 to 400,000 clones, with 87% observed a single time. Sequenced material: peripheral blood. The genes are TRBV24-1 and TRBJ1-2; the D is unclear. The TCR was taken from a woman aged 50 to 65 with COVID-19, enrolled during active disease. CDR3 in amino acids: CATSDPTNYGYTF. The CDR3 DNA follows: TGTGCCACCAGTGACCCTACTAACTATGGCTACACCTTC.